Listed below are T cell receptor beta chains from one sample, sequenced in a study of tissue T cells after allogeneic stem cell transplantation. The protocol was immunoSEQ multiplex PCR, while the TCRdb copy is restricted to in-frame clones and leaves out a portion. The sample has 25,000 to 35,000 clones; about 85% are singletons. This sample comprised blood, obtained before transplantation. Source of these receptors: a woman aged 18 to 55 who later had graft-versus-host disease after an allogeneic stem cell transplant. The CDR3 runs from the conserved cysteine through the conserved F or W. Fields, in order: clone size, V gene, J gene, D gene, CDR3 length, CDR3 DNA, CDR3 protein. D genes are given only for firm matches. Size values are once, few and many counts, or a class for expanded clones, and some rows have none.

>NA|TRBV15|TRBJ2-7|TRBD1|15
TGTGCCACCAGCAGAGGAAACAGGGGGCCCTACGAGCAGTACTTC
CATSRGNRGPYEQYF
>NA|TRBV5-4|TRBJ1-3|TRBD1|17
TGTGCCAGCAGCTTGACCGACAGGGGGACCTCTGGAAACACCATATATTTT
CASSLTDRGTSGNTIYF
>NA|TRBV6-5|TRBJ2-7|NA|13
TGTGCCAGCAGCCAACACAGGGACTACGAGCAGTACTTC
CASSQHRDYEQYF
>NA|TRBV3-1/TRBV3-2|TRBJ1-4|TRBD1|17
TGTGCCAGCAGCCCGCAACCCCCCGGGACAGGGTATGAAAAACTGTTTTTT
CASSPQPPGTGYEKLFF
>NA|TRBV2|TRBJ2-2|NA|14
TGTGCCGGAAAGGGACAACCGAACACCGGGGAGCTGTTTTTT
CAGKGQPNTGELFF
>NA|TRBV4-3|TRBJ2-7|TRBD2|15
TGCGCCAGCAGCCAACGAGCGGGGGGGAGGTACGAGCAGTACTTC
CASSQRAGGRYEQYF
>NA|TRBV1|TRBJ2-1|NA|16
TGCACCAGCAGCCAAGAAGGCCGAAGCTCCTACAATGAGCAGTTCTTC
CTSSQEGRSSYNEQFF
>once|TRBV10-3|TRBJ2-7|TRBD1|14
TGTGCCATCAGTACCGGGACAGCTTCCTACGAGCAGTACTTC
CAISTGTASYEQYF
>NA|TRBV10-1|TRBJ1-1|NA|15
TGCGCCAGCAGCTCCGATTGGAATACGAACACTGAAGCTTTCTTT
CASSSDWNTNTEAFF
>few|TRBV6-6|TRBJ1-5|NA|14
TGTGCCAGCAGCCTGGGGAGTAACAATCAGCCCCAGCATTTT
CASSLGSNNQPQHF
>NA|TRBV23-1|TRBJ1-5|NA|11
TGCGCAGACTTGGGCAATCAGCCCCAGCATTTT
CADLGNQPQHF
>NA|TRBV3-1/TRBV3-2|TRBJ2-7|TRBD2|16
TGTGCCAGCAGCCAAGACCCGTCTAGCGGGACCTACGAGCAGTACTTC
CASSQDPSSGTYEQYF
>NA|TRBV27|TRBJ2-3|NA|13
TGTGCCAGCAGGAGCTCTACTAGGAATACGCAGTATTTT
CASRSSTRNTQYF
>NA|TRBV24-1|TRBJ1-6|NA|16
TGTGCCATCCGGCGAGGGACGGGACATACCAATTCACCCCTCCACTTT
CAIRRGTGHTNSPLHF
>NA|TRBV7-2|TRBJ1-2|NA|13
TGTGCCAGCAGCACCGACGGGCAATATGGCTACACCTTC
CASSTDGQYGYTF
>NA|TRBV27|TRBJ1-5|NA|16
TGTGCCAGCAGCGAATTGGGGGTGGGACGTGGACAGCCCCAGCATTTT
CASSELGVGRGQPQHF
>NA|TRBV6-4|TRBJ2-1|TRBD2|17
TGTGCCAGCAGTGGGGCGGCCGGGACTAGCGGGAGTGATGAGCAGTTCTTC
CASSGAAGTSGSDEQFF
>once|TRBV5-4|TRBJ1-2|NA|18
TGTGCCAGCAGCCTCATCGCCCGTTGGACCGCCACTAACTATGGCTACACCTTC
CASSLIARWTATNYGYTF
>once|TRBV7-8|TRBJ1-1|NA|16
TGTGCCAGCAGATTAGTCAGGGAGGAGTTGAACACTGAAGCTTTCTTT
CASRLVREELNTEAFF
>NA|TRBV18|TRBJ2-1|TRBD1|13
TGTGCCAGCTCTTCGGACAGGCACAATGAGCAGTTCTTC
CASSSDRHNEQFF
>NA|TRBV11-3|TRBJ1-1|NA|13
TGTGCCAGCAGCTTATCGGATATAACTGAAGCTTTCTTT
CASSLSDITEAFF
>NA|TRBV9|TRBJ2-7|TRBD1|14
TGTGCCAGCAGCGTAGCTACAGGGGGCGGCGAGCAGTACTTC
CASSVATGGGEQYF
>few|TRBV27|TRBJ2-7|NA|13
TGTGCCAGCAGCCACGGAATCGGCTACGAGCAGTACTTC
CASSHGIGYEQYF
>NA|TRBV5-1|TRBJ2-3|TRBD1|15
TGCGCCAGCAGCCCGGGACAGAGTGACACAGATACGCAGTATTTT
CASSPGQSDTDTQYF
>NA|TRBV24-1|TRBJ1-1|NA|15
TGTGCCACCAGTGATTCGAGGGGTCTCGTCACTGAAGCTTTCTTT
CATSDSRGLVTEAFF
>NA|TRBV27|TRBJ1-2|NA|14
TGTGCCAGCATGGCTACGCGGGGTTATGATGGCTACACCTTC
CASMATRGYDGYTF
>NA|TRBV4-1|TRBJ1-1|TRBD1|14
TGCGCCAGCAGCCAAGCGGACAGGAGGACTGAAGCTTTCTTT
CASSQADRRTEAFF
>NA|TRBV2|TRBJ1-2|TRBD1|15
TGTGCCAGCAGCGCGGGACAGGGTGGGGACTATGGCTACACCTTC
CASSAGQGGDYGYTF
>NA|TRBV27|TRBJ1-5|NA|13
TGTGCCAGCAGTTTAGAGGGGGATCAGCCCCAGCATTTT
CASSLEGDQPQHF